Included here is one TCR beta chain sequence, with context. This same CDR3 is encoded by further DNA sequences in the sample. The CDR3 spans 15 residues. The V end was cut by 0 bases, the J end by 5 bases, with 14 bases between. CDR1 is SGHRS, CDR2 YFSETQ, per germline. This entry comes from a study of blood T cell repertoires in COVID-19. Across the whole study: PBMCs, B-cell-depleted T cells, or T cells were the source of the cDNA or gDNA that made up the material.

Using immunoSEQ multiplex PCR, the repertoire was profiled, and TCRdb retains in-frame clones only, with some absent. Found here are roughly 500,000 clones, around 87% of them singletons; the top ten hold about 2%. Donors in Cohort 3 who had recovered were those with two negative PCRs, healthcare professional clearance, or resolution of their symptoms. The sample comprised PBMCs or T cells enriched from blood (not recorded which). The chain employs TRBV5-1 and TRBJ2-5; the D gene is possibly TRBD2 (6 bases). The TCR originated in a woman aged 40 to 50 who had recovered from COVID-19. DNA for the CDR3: TGCGCCAGCAGCTTGGCCGGTACAGGAGGGGAGACCCAGTACTTC. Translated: CASSLAGTGGETQYF.